Listed below are T cell receptor beta chains from one sample, sequenced in a study of blood T cell repertoires in COVID-19. Assay: immunoSEQ multiplex PCR; the TCRdb copy retains only in-frame clones and omits some. The sample has over 250,000 clones; approximately 85% are singletons. Sequencing input: peripheral blood. These receptor sequences come from a woman in her seventies with acute or convalescent COVID-19. The CDR3 runs from the conserved cysteine through the conserved F or W. For some rows the clone size is stated as once, few or many, or as a class when expanded; others skip it.

V	size	CDR3
TRBV3-1/TRBV3-2	NA	CASRGGTGEAFF
TRBV2	NA	CASNSGTGDGGETQYF
TRBV9	NA	CASTPGTSDEQFF
TRBV5-1	NA	CASSSQAGSGTDTQYF
TRBV5-1	NA	CASSSGLAGSEQYF
TRBV5-4	NA	CASSVDLSSYNEQFF
TRBV5-4	NA	CASSVDSTGELFF
TRBV7-9	NA	CASSTEGQGSNEKLFF
TRBV21-1	NA	CASSKGGSYEQYF
TRBV2	NA	CASSRVEGTEAFF
TRBV5-1	NA	CASRAWGQGAIGYTF
TRBV29-1	NA	CSVPGQGPYGYTF
TRBV14	NA	CASSRGLALQFF
TRBV5-1	NA	CASSPGTGQETQYF
TRBV6-5	NA	CASSAGSYNEQFF
TRBV5-5	NA	CASSLAQGEEQFF
TRBV2	NA	CASSTRESEQYF
TRBV12-3/TRBV12-4	NA	CASRYGGGGEQFF
TRBV2	NA	CASSGTGGRTEAFF
TRBV30	NA	CAWDRRGAFF
TRBV5-5	NA	CASGTGEFTEAFF
TRBV6-5	NA	CASSYGRGPNYGYTF
TRBV19	NA	CASSVGGYGYTF
TRBV7-2	NA	CASSWLAALYYEQYF
TRBV6-5	once	CASRPGTSNTGELFF
TRBV6-2/TRBV6-3	NA	CASSYSWGTSDNEQFF
TRBV11-3	NA	CASSFSASGGNEQFF
TRBV27	NA	CASSPRPTLTQTEAFF
TRBV15	NA	CATSRGWDRTNEQFF
TRBV6-1	NA	CASSESGGSGQPQHF
TRBV3-1/TRBV3-2	NA	CASSPGTGGGDTQYF
TRBV7-9	NA	CASSADTGNTEAFF
TRBV15	NA	CATSRDTAEWEKLFF
TRBV30	once	CAWNLGTGVADTQYF
TRBV7-9	NA	CASSLSTARGEAGYTF
TRBV5-1	NA	CASSLSRDNTEAFF